A selection of T cell receptor beta chains follows, all from one sample in a study of T-cell memory formation after mild COVID-19. TCRdb re-called the 5' RACE reads with MiXCR, one entry per CDR3 protein. The table includes 350,000 to 400,000 distinct CDR3 sequences, around 21% detected once. The sequenced sample was PBMCs or a T cell subset sorted from them (not recorded which). These receptors were taken from an adult woman who had mild COVID-19 (a few samples of this study predate the infection). Cell type and time point are not known. Each CDR3 is given with its conserved first and last residue. D genes are given only for firm matches. Clone size is not always given. Where it is, it says once, few, many or a class for expanded clones.

j_call: TRBJ1-2
v_call: TRBV4-1
clone_size: -
d_call: -
cdr3_nt: TGCGCCAGCAGCCAAGATGTGGGGATCTATGGCTACACCTTC
cdr3_aa: CASSQDVGIYGYTF

j_call: TRBJ1-2
v_call: TRBV5-1
clone_size: few
d_call: -
cdr3_nt: TGCGCCAGCAGCCCGGAGAGGGCCCGATTCGATGGCTACACCTTC
cdr3_aa: CASSPERARFDGYTF

j_call: TRBJ2-5
v_call: TRBV12-3/TRBV12-4
clone_size: once
d_call: TRBD1
cdr3_nt: TGTGCCAGCAGTCCGGGACAGCGAATTCAAGAGACCCAGTACTTC
cdr3_aa: CASSPGQRIQETQYF

j_call: TRBJ2-5
v_call: TRBV7-6
clone_size: many
d_call: -
cdr3_nt: TGTGCCAGCAGCTTAGTGAGGGGAGAGACCCAGTACTTC
cdr3_aa: CASSLVRGETQYF

j_call: TRBJ1-1
v_call: TRBV19
clone_size: few
d_call: TRBD1
cdr3_nt: TGTGCCAGTAGGCTGACAGGGTCTGGCGGCACTGAAGCTTTCTTT
cdr3_aa: CASRLTGSGGTEAFF

j_call: TRBJ2-7
v_call: TRBV15
clone_size: -
d_call: TRBD1
cdr3_nt: TGTGCCACCAGCACCGACAGGGGCGAGCAGTACTTC
cdr3_aa: CATSTDRGEQYF

j_call: TRBJ2-1
v_call: TRBV13
clone_size: -
d_call: -
cdr3_nt: TGTGCCAGCAGCTTAGGGCTTAGCGGATACCTTAATGAGCAGTTCTTC
cdr3_aa: CASSLGLSGYLNEQFF

j_call: TRBJ2-7
v_call: TRBV27
clone_size: many
d_call: -
cdr3_nt: TGTGCCAGCAGTTTATCTGCGGGATACGAGCAGTACTTC
cdr3_aa: CASSLSAGYEQYF

j_call: TRBJ1-1
v_call: TRBV12-3/TRBV12-4
clone_size: -
d_call: -
cdr3_nt: TGTGCCAGCAGTTTCCCGGGAATAGGCGCTTTCTTT
cdr3_aa: CASSFPGIGAFF

j_call: TRBJ2-2
v_call: TRBV21-1
clone_size: -
d_call: -
cdr3_nt: TGTGCCAGCAGCTGTAGGGGGGGATTATTCGCGAACACCGGGGAGCTGTTTTTT
cdr3_aa: CASSCRGGLFANTGELFF

j_call: TRBJ2-7
v_call: TRBV7-8
clone_size: -
d_call: TRBD1
cdr3_nt: TGTGCCAGCAGCTTAGCCGGACAGGGAATGTTCTACGAGCAGTACTTC
cdr3_aa: CASSLAGQGMFYEQYF

j_call: TRBJ1-1
v_call: TRBV18
clone_size: -
d_call: TRBD1
cdr3_nt: TGTGCCAGCTCACCAGGGACAGGTGGGAACACTGAAGCTTTCTTT
cdr3_aa: CASSPGTGGNTEAFF

j_call: TRBJ2-4
v_call: TRBV29-1
clone_size: few
d_call: -
cdr3_nt: TGCAGCGTTGATTATACAGCAGGGTTTGGCAAAAACATTCAGTACTTC
cdr3_aa: CSVDYTAGFGKNIQYF

j_call: TRBJ2-7
v_call: TRBV19
clone_size: few
d_call: -
cdr3_nt: TGTGCCAGTAGAAGGCAGGGGAGCTCCTACGAGCAGTACTTC
cdr3_aa: CASRRQGSSYEQYF

j_call: TRBJ1-1
v_call: TRBV4-1
clone_size: few
d_call: -
cdr3_nt: TGCGCCAGCAGCCGTGATAGAAACAGCCCCCTTGAAGCTTTCTTT
cdr3_aa: CASSRDRNSPLEAFF

j_call: TRBJ1-5
v_call: TRBV4-1
clone_size: few
d_call: -
cdr3_nt: TGCGCCAGCAGCCAAGAGGGGGCATCCTATAGCAATCAGCCCCAGCATTTT
cdr3_aa: CASSQEGASYSNQPQHF

j_call: TRBJ2-7
v_call: TRBV5-1
clone_size: many
d_call: TRBD2
cdr3_nt: TGCGCCAGCAGCTCGCGGAGCGGGAGTAACGAGCAGTACTTC
cdr3_aa: CASSSRSGSNEQYF

j_call: TRBJ2-5
v_call: TRBV25-1
clone_size: -
d_call: TRBD2
cdr3_nt: TGTGCCAGCAGTGGGAGGGGACTAGCGGGGGCAGAGACCCAGTACTTC
cdr3_aa: CASSGRGLAGAETQYF

j_call: TRBJ2-5
v_call: TRBV25-1
clone_size: few
d_call: -
cdr3_nt: TGTGCCAGCAGTGAACAGGAAGAGACCCAGTACTTC
cdr3_aa: CASSEQEETQYF

j_call: TRBJ2-7
v_call: TRBV7-2
clone_size: -
d_call: -
cdr3_nt: TGTGCCAGCAGTCCCCGCGAGCCGAGCTCCTACGAGCAGTACTTC
cdr3_aa: CASSPREPSSYEQYF

j_call: TRBJ1-4
v_call: TRBV12-3/TRBV12-4
clone_size: few
d_call: -
cdr3_nt: TGTGCCAGCCGCCGGGAGGAAAAACTGTTTTTT
cdr3_aa: CASRREEKLFF

j_call: TRBJ2-1
v_call: TRBV12-3/TRBV12-4
clone_size: few
d_call: TRBD2
cdr3_nt: TGTGCCAGCAGTCCCAGCGGGGGGGGTCTGAATGAGCAGTTCTTC
cdr3_aa: CASSPSGGGLNEQFF

j_call: TRBJ2-7
v_call: TRBV5-4
clone_size: -
d_call: -
cdr3_nt: TGTGCCAGCAGCCTTGGGGCTACGGGTGAGCAGTACTTC
cdr3_aa: CASSLGATGEQYF

j_call: TRBJ2-7
v_call: TRBV10-3
clone_size: -
d_call: -
cdr3_nt: TGTGCCATCAGTGAGACCGGGACAGGGAGGAGCGGGAGGATTTCCTACGAGCAGTACTTC
cdr3_aa: CAISETGTGRSGRISYEQYF

j_call: TRBJ1-1
v_call: TRBV9
clone_size: -
d_call: -
cdr3_nt: TGTGCCAGCAGCGTAATCTCCGGGAGGAGGACTGAAGCTTTCTTT
cdr3_aa: CASSVISGRRTEAFF

j_call: TRBJ1-6
v_call: TRBV9
clone_size: few
d_call: -
cdr3_nt: TGTGCCAGCAGCGTTGATGCCCCGGGCTCCTATAATTCACCCCTCCACTTT
cdr3_aa: CASSVDAPGSYNSPLHF

j_call: TRBJ1-1
v_call: TRBV6-6
clone_size: -
d_call: -
cdr3_nt: TGTGCCAGCAGTCACCCCGAACAGGGTCTGCTCACTGAAGCTTTCTTT
cdr3_aa: CASSHPEQGLLTEAFF

j_call: TRBJ1-1
v_call: TRBV25-1
clone_size: -
d_call: -
cdr3_nt: TGTGCCAGCAGTGCCTTAGGGAGGAACACTGAAGCTTTCTTT
cdr3_aa: CASSALGRNTEAFF

j_call: TRBJ2-5
v_call: TRBV11-2
clone_size: -
d_call: -
cdr3_nt: TGTGCCAGCCGCTTGGGCCCCCCTGGACGTCTTGGGGAGACCCAGTACTTC
cdr3_aa: CASRLGPPGRLGETQYF

j_call: TRBJ2-5
v_call: TRBV4-3
clone_size: -
d_call: -
cdr3_nt: TGCGCCAGCAGCCAAGAGAAGGGGAACCAGTACTTC
cdr3_aa: CASSQEKGNQYF

j_call: TRBJ2-2
v_call: TRBV12-3/TRBV12-4
clone_size: -
d_call: -
cdr3_nt: TGTGCCAGCAGCCCCCTGGGGAACGGGGAGCTGTTTTTT
cdr3_aa: CASSPLGNGELFF

j_call: TRBJ2-6
v_call: TRBV7-9
clone_size: -
d_call: -
cdr3_nt: TGTGCCAGCAGTAATCACAGGGCTGGGGCCAACGTCCTGACTTTC
cdr3_aa: CASSNHRAGANVLTF

j_call: TRBJ1-1
v_call: TRBV3-1
clone_size: -
d_call: TRBD1
cdr3_nt: TGTGCCAGCAAAATGCGGGACAGTAACACTGAAGCTTTCTTT
cdr3_aa: CASKMRDSNTEAFF

j_call: TRBJ1-2
v_call: TRBV5-4
clone_size: -
d_call: -
cdr3_nt: TGTGCCAGCAGCGCCGGGATTAACTATGGCTACACCTTC
cdr3_aa: CASSAGINYGYTF

j_call: TRBJ2-3
v_call: TRBV6-1
clone_size: few
d_call: -
cdr3_nt: TGTGCCAGCAGGGGGTCGGGTGCAGATACGCAGTATTTT
cdr3_aa: CASRGSGADTQYF

j_call: TRBJ1-2
v_call: TRBV3-1
clone_size: -
d_call: TRBD1
cdr3_nt: TGTGCCAGCAGCCTAGGGACAGCAATTAACTATGGCTACACCTTC
cdr3_aa: CASSLGTAINYGYTF

j_call: TRBJ2-3
v_call: TRBV4-2
clone_size: -
d_call: -
cdr3_nt: TGTGCCAGCAGCCAAGAAGAGGGTAGCTGGGCTAGCACAGATACGCAGTATTTT
cdr3_aa: CASSQEEGSWASTDTQYF

j_call: TRBJ2-3
v_call: TRBV7-2
clone_size: many
d_call: -
cdr3_nt: TGTGCCAGCAGCTTAGATCAACTTCGCACAGATACGCAGTATTTT
cdr3_aa: CASSLDQLRTDTQYF

j_call: TRBJ1-3
v_call: TRBV3-1
clone_size: few
d_call: -
cdr3_nt: TGTGCCAGCAGTCCTCAGGGCCCTGGAAACACCATATATTTT
cdr3_aa: CASSPQGPGNTIYF

j_call: TRBJ2-1
v_call: TRBV10-3
clone_size: -
d_call: TRBD2
cdr3_nt: TGTGCCATCAGTGGGGCGGGAGGGCGCAACAATGAGCAGTTCTTC
cdr3_aa: CAISGAGGRNNEQFF

j_call: TRBJ1-5
v_call: TRBV29-1
clone_size: -
d_call: -
cdr3_nt: TGCAGCGTGGCAGCAGATGGTCAGCCCCAGCATTTT
cdr3_aa: CSVAADGQPQHF

j_call: TRBJ1-1
v_call: TRBV5-1
clone_size: few
d_call: TRBD1
cdr3_nt: TGCGCCAGCAGCCTCCGCCCAGGGGGGAACACTGAAGCTTTCTTT
cdr3_aa: CASSLRPGGNTEAFF

j_call: TRBJ1-1
v_call: TRBV2
clone_size: few
d_call: -
cdr3_nt: TGTGCCTCCGGGAGGCAGGGCGATGAAGCTTTCTTT
cdr3_aa: CASGRQGDEAFF

j_call: TRBJ2-1
v_call: TRBV6-6
clone_size: few
d_call: -
cdr3_nt: TGTGCCAGCAGTTACCATCCCGAGCGGAGGGAATCCTACAATGAGCAGTTCTTC
cdr3_aa: CASSYHPERRESYNEQFF

j_call: TRBJ2-7
v_call: TRBV7-6
clone_size: few
d_call: -
cdr3_nt: TGTGCCAGCAGCCCCCGAGAAGGGACGGGCTACGAGCAGTACTTC
cdr3_aa: CASSPREGTGYEQYF

j_call: TRBJ2-7
v_call: TRBV27
clone_size: few
d_call: -
cdr3_nt: TGTGCCAGCAGCTCCCCGCCTTCCTACGAGCAGTACTTC
cdr3_aa: CASSSPPSYEQYF

j_call: TRBJ1-2
v_call: TRBV25-1
clone_size: few
d_call: TRBD1
cdr3_nt: TGTGCCAGCAGTGACCACAGGGGGGATGGCTACACCTTC
cdr3_aa: CASSDHRGDGYTF

j_call: TRBJ2-5
v_call: TRBV18
clone_size: many
d_call: -
cdr3_nt: TGTGCCAGCAGCCCTGGGGCCCAAGAGACCCAGTACTTC
cdr3_aa: CASSPGAQETQYF

j_call: TRBJ1-5
v_call: TRBV12-3/TRBV12-4
clone_size: -
d_call: -
cdr3_nt: TGTGCCAGCAGTTTCGAACGGAATCAGCCCCAGCATTTT
cdr3_aa: CASSFERNQPQHF

j_call: TRBJ2-7
v_call: TRBV4-2
clone_size: -
d_call: TRBD2
cdr3_nt: TGTGCCAGCAGCCCCCCGAGTAGCGGGGCCTACGAGCAGTACTTC
cdr3_aa: CASSPPSSGAYEQYF

j_call: TRBJ2-3
v_call: TRBV29-1
clone_size: few
d_call: -
cdr3_nt: TGCAGCGTTGAAGGGGTGGGGGGGCCCGGAGATACGCAGTATTTT
cdr3_aa: CSVEGVGGPGDTQYF

j_call: TRBJ2-7
v_call: TRBV7-3
clone_size: -
d_call: -
cdr3_nt: TGTGCCAGCAGCTTATCGGCAAGTACCTACGAGCAGTACTTC
cdr3_aa: CASSLSASTYEQYF

j_call: TRBJ2-3
v_call: TRBV5-1
clone_size: few
d_call: -
cdr3_nt: TGCGCCAGCAGCTTGGGACAGACCACAGATACGCAGTATTTT
cdr3_aa: CASSLGQTTDTQYF

j_call: TRBJ1-1
v_call: TRBV7-8
clone_size: few
d_call: -
cdr3_nt: TGTGCCAGCAGCTTAGAGCTGTACACTGAAGCTTTCTTT
cdr3_aa: CASSLELYTEAFF

j_call: TRBJ1-1
v_call: TRBV18
clone_size: -
d_call: -
cdr3_nt: TGTGCCAGCTCACCGGTCTCCGGGAACACTGAAGCTTTCTTT
cdr3_aa: CASSPVSGNTEAFF

j_call: TRBJ1-1
v_call: TRBV7-8
clone_size: few
d_call: -
cdr3_nt: TGTGCCAGCAGCTTTCCCTTCGCTGAAGCTTTCTTT
cdr3_aa: CASSFPFAEAFF

j_call: TRBJ1-2
v_call: TRBV20-1
clone_size: -
d_call: -
cdr3_nt: TGCAGTGCTAGGACGGAGAACTATGGCTACACCTTC
cdr3_aa: CSARTENYGYTF

j_call: TRBJ2-1
v_call: TRBV20-1
clone_size: few
d_call: -
cdr3_nt: TGCAGTGCTAGAAGCCGGGCCGGGTACAATGAGCAGTTCTTC
cdr3_aa: CSARSRAGYNEQFF

j_call: TRBJ1-2
v_call: TRBV29-1
clone_size: -
d_call: TRBD1
cdr3_nt: TGCAGCGTTTTGCAGGGGGCGAGGGGCTACACCTTC
cdr3_aa: CSVLQGARGYTF

j_call: TRBJ2-1
v_call: TRBV13
clone_size: many
d_call: TRBD2
cdr3_nt: TGTGCCAGCAGCTCACTAGCGGGAGCAGGGGATCAGAGCTCCTACAATGAGCAGTTCTTC
cdr3_aa: CASSSLAGAGDQSSYNEQFF